The 9 T cell receptor beta chains below were found in one sample sequenced in a study of early T cells in non-severe SARS-CoV-2 infection. TCRdb re-called the 5' RACE reads with MiXCR, one entry per CDR3 protein. This sample carries some 30,000 distinct CDR3 sequences, 9% of them seen once, and the ten largest clones take less than 15%. The material sequenced was whole blood. These receptor sequences come from an adult who was a healthcare worker with PCR-confirmed SARS-CoV-2 infection or an uninfected control (not recorded which).

This clonotype was observed at least ten times. The CDR3 is CATSDGAEAFF. The CDR3 DNA follows: TGTGCCACCAGTGATGGGGCTGAAGCTTTCTTT. The J gene is TRBJ1-1, the V gene TRBV24-1; D is unclear. The CDR3 sequence is 11 residues long. Trimming took 3 bases from V and 6 from J, leaving 4 bases between them. CDR1 and CDR2 (germline): KGHDR, SFDVKD.

This clonotype was detected ten times or more. J is TRBJ1-2 and V is TRBV10-3; unclear D gene. Germline CDR1 is ENHRY and CDR2 is SYGVKD. This CDR3 has 13 residues. Between the trimmed V and J ends, which lost 3 bases and 9 bases, there was a span of 14 bases. For the CDR3, the DNA is TGTGCCATCAGTGATGTGGCAGGAACTCGCTACACCTTC. This encodes CAISDVAGTRYTF.

This clonotype was detected ten times or more. V and J are TRBV7-3 and TRBJ2-2; TRBD2 matches 7 bases. The V gene's germline CDR1 is SGHTA and CDR2 FQGTGA. V lost 7 bases, J lost 4 bases, and 6 bases stayed unmatched. The CDR3 covers 14 residues. CDR3 protein: CASTWGGATGELFF. CDR3 DNA sequence: TGTGCCAGCACTTGGGGGGGAGCCACCGGGGAGCTGTTTTTT.

This clonotype was seen repeatedly, ten times or more. The DNA of the CDR3 is TGTGCCAGCAGCCAAGAACCGGGACAACTCTATGGCTACACCTTC. Translation: CASSQEPGQLYGYTF. The chain recombines TRBV3-1 with TRBJ1-2, with D perhaps TRBD1 (6 bases). The length of the CDR3 is 15 residues. Trimming cost V 0 bases and J 4 bases, with 12 bases left between them. Germline V CDR1 and CDR2: LGHDT, YNNKEL (reference sequence).

The chain combines TRBV25-1 with TRBJ2-5; TRBD1 might be the D (5 bases). There are 14 residues in the CDR3. CDR1 MGHDK and CDR2 SYGVNS come from the germline V gene. With 5 bases removed from V and 2 bases from J, the gap between germline ends came to 12 bases. This CDR3 reads CASSQPDTQETQYF. DNA of the CDR3: TGTGCCAGCAGTCAACCGGACACGCAAGAGACCCAGTACTTC.

This clonotype occurred many times. The V gene is TRBV5-4, the J gene TRBJ1-6; perhaps TRBD1 as D (5 bases). Trimming stripped 0 bases from V and 7 bases from J, with 20 bases between. Per the germline V gene, CDR1 is SGHNT and CDR2 is YYREEE (reference sequence). The CDR3 totals 18 residues. The CDR3 sequence is CASSLGGAGGLWNSPLHF. The CDR3 DNA is TGTGCCAGCAGCTTGGGTGGGGCCGGAGGACTCTGGAATTCACCCCTCCACTTT.

At least ten counts were recorded for this clonotype. The V gene is TRBV7-3, the J gene TRBJ2-1, with D perhaps being TRBD1 or TRBD2 (5 bases each). With 3 bases removed from V and 4 bases from J, the gap between germline ends came to 10 bases. The V gene's germline CDR1 is SGHTA and CDR2 FQGTGA. This CDR3 has 14 residues. CDR3 residues: CASSFGREYNEQFF. In DNA, the CDR3 is TGTGCCAGCAGCTTTGGCAGGGAGTACAATGAGCAGTTCTTC.

This clonotype was seen ten or more times. This sequence joins TRBV7-9 and TRBJ2-7, with D perhaps matching TRBD1 (5 bases). Trimming shortened V by 5 bases and J by 1 base, and 12 bases separated the two germline ends. CDR1 SEHNR and CDR2 FQNEAQ come from the germline V gene (reference sequence). This CDR3 contains 14 residues. CDR3 sequence (DNA): TGTGCCAGCAGCCCCCGACAGAAATCCTACGAGCAGTACTTC. Residues: CASSPRQKSYEQYF.

The sample holds a few counts of this clonotype. J is TRBJ1-5 and V is TRBV12-3 or TRBV12-4; a possible D gene is TRBD1 (5 bases). The germline V and J ends were trimmed by 2 bases and 6 bases, with 11 bases remaining between them. This CDR3 contains 14 residues. The CDR3 reads CASSLSRAGQPQHF. CDR3 bases: TGTGCCAGCAGTTTAAGCAGGGCAGGTCAGCCCCAGCATTTT.